These 31 T cell receptor beta chains share one sample of origin, sequenced in a study of CD8+ T cells in alopecia areata. In each case, RNA was isolated and then reverse transcribed into cDNA as the sequencing template. The protocol was immunoSEQ multiplex PCR, while the TCRdb copy is restricted to in-frame clones and leaves out a portion. Altogether roughly 180,000 clones are present, 51% being singletons, with the ten largest covering 10%. Treatment given: oral pan-JAK inhibitor, 5-10 mg twice daily. Material: CD8+ T cells sorted from blood, obtained around week 53, from a patient treated with tofacitinib. These receptors were obtained from a human donor with alopecia areata.

The CDR3 sequence: CATSPEGGEYEQYF. Written as DNA, the CDR3 is TGTGCCACCAGCCCCGAGGGAGGGGAATACGAGCAGTACTTC. The chain recombines TRBV15 with TRBJ2-7; 7 nucleotides match TRBD2. The CDR3 covers 14 residues. V shed 5 bases and J 4 bases; nucleotides not matched to a gene: 8. CDR1 is LNHNV and CDR2 is YYDKDF in the germline V gene (reference sequence). The entire variable domain, with the rest obtained from reference TRBV15 and TRBJ2-7, is as follows: DAMVIQNPRYQVTQFGKPVTLSCSQTLNHNVMYWYQQKSSQAPKLLFHYYDKDFNNEADTPDNFQSRRPNTSFCFLDIRSPGLGDTAMYLCATSPEGGEYEQYFGPGTRLTVT.

This chain connects TRBV6-5 to TRBJ2-7; TRBD1 or TRBD2 may be the D gene (5 bases each). The CDR3 sequence is 13 residues long. Looked up from germline, CDR1 is MNHEY and CDR2 is SVGAGI. The V gene lost 2 bases and the J gene lost 8 bases, with 13 bases spanning the gap. The CDR3 loop is CASSYRDGVKQYF. The CDR3 coding sequence is TGTGCCAGCAGTTACCGGGACGGAGTCAAGCAGTACTTC.

The chain combines TRBV5-1 with TRBJ1-2, with TRBD1 identical over 7 bases. This CDR3 contains 14 residues. V lost 4 bases and J lost 0; bases outside the gene matches: 3. Per the germline V gene, CDR1 is SGHRS and CDR2 is YFSETQ. The CDR3 DNA follows: TGCGCCAGCAGCCCGGACAGGCCTAACTATGGCTACACCTTC. The encoded protein is CASSPDRPNYGYTF.

The V gene is TRBV27, the J gene TRBJ2-3, with TRBD2 identical over 7 bases. V lost 4 bases and J lost 3; bases outside the gene matches: 10. Germline CDR1 MNHEY, CDR2 SMNVEV (reference sequence). The CDR3 is 16 residues long. The CDR3 loop reads CASSSGTNWRTDTQYF. DNA of the CDR3: TGTGCCAGCAGTTCCGGGACTAACTGGCGGACAGATACGCAGTATTTT.

The chain employs TRBV30 and TRBJ2-7, with 7 positions matching TRBD1. The CDR3 runs to 14 residues. With 3 bases clipped from V and 2 bases from J, the junction kept 7 bases outside the gene matches. From germline, CDR1 is GTSNPN and CDR2 SVGIG (reference sequence). The CDR3: CAWRMGQLTYEQYF. The CDR3 DNA reads TGTGCCTGGAGAATGGGACAGCTAACCTACGAGCAGTACTTC.

The chain has TRBV25-1 and TRBJ2-2; D is perhaps TRBD1 (6 bases). Trimming left V 7 bases short and J 4 bases short, with 19 bases between. This CDR3 is built from 16 residues. Per the germline V gene, CDR1 is MGHDK and CDR2 is SYGVNS. The CDR3 region is CASTPRGGVGTGELFF. The CDR3 bases are TGTGCCAGCACTCCCCGTGGGGGCGTGGGCACCGGGGAGCTGTTTTTT.

The V gene is TRBV15, the J gene TRBJ1-2; possibly TRBD1 for D (5 bases). Looked up from germline, CDR1 is LNHNV and CDR2 is YYDKDF (reference sequence). There are 13 residues in the CDR3. Trimming took 8 bases from V and 4 from J, leaving 14 bases between them. The CDR3 sequence: CATRGSPSYGYTF. The CDR3 bases are TGTGCCACCCGGGGCAGCCCTTCCTATGGCTACACCTTC.

The sample holds one count of this clone. V gene TRBV5-6 combines with J gene TRBJ1-6; D not certain. CDR1 is SGHDT, CDR2 YYEEEE, per germline. The CDR3 is 12 residues long. Trimming stripped 1 base from V and 14 bases from J, with 10 bases between. The DNA for the CDR3 is TGTGCCAGCAGCTTGTGGGAGGGAACCCTCCACTTT. This translates into CASSLWEGTLHF. Together with reference TRBV5-6 and TRBJ1-6, the CDR3 gives the full variable domain: DAGVTQSPTHLIKTRGQQVTLRCSPKSGHDTVSWYQQALGQGPQFIFQYYEEEERQRGNFPDRFSGHQFPNYSSELNVNALLLGDSALYLCASSLWEGTLHFGNGTRLTVT.

This clone was detected a few times. The chain has TRBV6-5 and TRBJ1-2, with D possibly being TRBD1 (5 bases). V gave up 7 bases and J gave up 6 bases, with 9 bases separating them. This CDR3 is 11 amino acids long. Per the germline V gene, CDR1 is MNHEY and CDR2 is SVGAGI. CDR3 protein: CASTQGHGYTF. As DNA, the CDR3 is TGTGCCAGCACCCAGGGCCATGGCTACACCTTC.

This clone has a handful of counts. The V and J genes are TRBV29-1 and TRBJ1-1; D might be TRBD1 (6 bases). The CDR3 extends over 12 amino acids. The germline V gene has CDR1 SQVTM and CDR2 ANQGSEA. Trimming removed 4 bases from V and 4 bases from J, with 10 bases in between. CDR3 sequence (DNA): TGCAGCGTTGCAACAGGGCCCACTGAAGCTTTCTTT. This encodes CSVATGPTEAFF.

The chain carries TRBV9 and TRBJ1-3; no definite D call. The CDR3 runs 15 residues. Germline CDR1 reads SGDLS; CDR2 reads YYNGEE. Trimming shortened V by 4 bases and J by 2 bases, and 13 bases separated the two germline ends. The CDR3 nucleotides are TGTGCCAGCAGCTACACGGGAGGACCTGGAAACACCATATATTTT. Its translation: CASSYTGGPGNTIYF.

This clone was found a few times. The chain is built from TRBV7-8 and TRBJ1-5; D is perhaps TRBD1 (6 bases). The length of the CDR3 is 17 residues. V shed 4 bases and J shed 4 bases, with 20 bases lying between them. Germline V gene data show CDR1 as SGHVS and CDR2 as FQNEAQ. DNA of the CDR3: TGTGCCAGCAGCTCGCCCCGACAGGACCGCAGGAATCAGCCCCAGCATTTT. It is translated as CASSSPRQDRRNQPQHF.

This rearrangement joins TRBV5-6 to TRBJ2-1; 8 nucleotides match TRBD1. The CDR3 runs 17 residues. Germline V lookup: CDR1 SGHDT, CDR2 YYEEEE. V lost 3 bases, J lost 0 bases, and 8 bases stayed unmatched. The CDR3 spells CASSSDLTGVSYNEQFF. The CDR3 DNA sequence: TGTGCCAGCAGCTCCGACCTGACAGGGGTCTCCTACAATGAGCAGTTCTTC.

This chain joins TRBV2 and TRBJ2-5, with TRBD2 matching 8 bases. Germline V gene lookup returns CDR1 SNHLY and CDR2 FYNNEI. The CDR3 is 14 amino acids. V was pared by 7 bases and J by 3 bases, with 7 bases of the junction left unmatched. In nucleotides, the CDR3 is TGTGCCAGCACCCAGGAAGCGGGGGAAGAGACCCAGTACTTC. Translated: CASTQEAGEETQYF.

The rearrangement uses TRBV4-2 and TRBJ1-2; 7 bases fit TRBD1. There are 12 residues in the CDR3. V shed 4 bases and J 8 bases; nucleotides not matched to a gene: 4. From germline, CDR1 is LGHNA and CDR2 YNFKEQ. The CDR3 DNA sequence: TGTGCCAGCAGCCGAGGGGGCGACGGCTACACCTTC. The encoded protein is CASSRGGDGYTF.

This clone has only one observation. The V and J genes are TRBV10-3 and TRBJ2-5, with 8 nucleotides matching TRBD1. CDR1 and CDR2 from the germline V gene are ENHRY and SYGVKD. CDR3 size: 14 residues. The V and J ends lost 6 bases and 1 base, in that order; junction bases with no gene match: 4. The DNA of the CDR3 is TGTGCCATCAGCGGGACAGGTCCCCAAGAGACCCAGTACTTC. The encoded protein is CAISGTGPQETQYF.

The chain recombines TRBV11-2 with TRBJ1-1, with a possible D match to TRBD1 (5 bases). The V gene's germline CDR1 is SGHAT and CDR2 FQNNGV. This CDR3 region has 13 residues. The V end lost 3 bases, the J end lost 9 bases, and 14 bases lay between the germline ends. The CDR3 protein is CASSLSRAIQAFF. The CDR3 bases are TGTGCCAGCAGCTTGTCCAGGGCGATACAAGCTTTCTTT. Complete variable domain (other parts from reference TRBV11-2 and TRBJ1-1): EAGVAQSPRYKIIEKRQSVAFWCNPISGHATLYWYQQILGQGPKLLIQFQNNGVVDDSQLPKDRFSAERLKGVDSTLKIQPAKLEDSAVYLCASSLSRAIQAFFGQGTRLTVV.

This clone was recorded a few times. The chain recombines TRBV7-9 with TRBJ2-4; 7 nucleotides align to TRBD1. The V and J ends lost 3 bases and 6 bases, in that order; junction bases with no gene match: 2. The CDR3 is 13 residues long. Germline-derived CDR1 and CDR2 are SEHNR and FQNEAQ (reference sequence). The DNA of the CDR3 is TGTGCCAGCAGCTTGGACAGGACAAACATTCAGTACTTC. Amino acids: CASSLDRTNIQYF.

J is TRBJ2-5 and V is TRBV27; D is possibly TRBD1 or TRBD2 (5 bases each). This CDR3 contains 14 residues. CDR1 and CDR2 from the germline V gene are MNHEY and SMNVEV (reference sequence). V was trimmed by 4 bases and J by 4 bases, leaving 13 bases between them. The CDR3 spells CASSSAGTRETQYF. The CDR3 DNA is TGTGCCAGCAGTTCAGCAGGGACGCGAGAGACCCAGTACTTC.

There are a few counts of this clone. The chain carries TRBV11-2 and TRBJ2-1; TRBD2 agrees at 10 bases. The CDR3 is made up of 16 amino acids. The V gene's germline CDR1 is SGHAT and CDR2 FQNNGV. J lost 7 bases, V lost 5 bases, and 11 bases had no gene match. The CDR3 sequence is CASSGRTSGERNEQFF. The CDR3 nucleotides are TGTGCCAGCAGCGGCCGGACTAGCGGAGAACGAAATGAGCAGTTCTTC. Using reference TRBV11-2 and TRBJ2-1 for the parts outside the CDR3, the full variable domain is EAGVAQSPRYKIIEKRQSVAFWCNPISGHATLYWYQQILGQGPKLLIQFQNNGVVDDSQLPKDRFSAERLKGVDSTLKIQPAKLEDSAVYLCASSGRTSGERNEQFFGPGTRLTVL.

In this sample, this clone turned up a few times. The chain joins TRBV7-9 to TRBJ2-7, with D possibly called TRBD1 or TRBD2 (5 bases each). The V gene's germline CDR1 is SEHNR and CDR2 FQNEAQ (reference sequence). This CDR3 is 16 amino acids long. The ends were cut back, 5 bases at V and 5 bases at J, with 22 bases in the middle. CDR3 loop: CASSPDRGTGDDEQYF. CDR3 in DNA: TGTGCCAGCAGCCCAGACAGAGGGACCGGGGACGACGAGCAGTACTTC.

This clone was found a few times. The chain uses TRBV5-1 and TRBJ1-2; weak D call: TRBD1 (5 bases). The germline V and J ends were trimmed by 0 bases and 3 bases, with 9 bases remaining between them. Germline V gives CDR1 SGHRS, CDR2 YFSETQ. The CDR3 runs to 14 residues. CDR3 bases: TGCGCCAGCAGCTTGGGACAGAAAGACTATGGCTACACCTTC. It yields the protein CASSLGQKDYGYTF.

This chain connects TRBV5-5 to TRBJ1-2; 7 bases match TRBD1. The CDR3 contains 14 residues. CDR1 SGHKS and CDR2 YYEKEE come from the germline V gene (reference sequence). After removal of 1 base from V and 3 bases from J, the junction contained 3 bases not matched to a gene. The CDR3 loop reads CASSLQGQDYGYTF. For the CDR3, the DNA is TGTGCCAGCAGCTTGCAAGGACAGGACTATGGCTACACCTTC.

This rearrangement joins TRBV29-1 to TRBJ2-1; the D gene is possibly TRBD2 (6 bases). The length of the CDR3 is 12 residues. Trimming removed 4 bases at V and 6 bases at J, with 10 bases between. Per the germline V gene, CDR1 is SQVTM and CDR2 is ANQGSEA. The CDR3 nucleotides are TGCAGCGTTGCTCACGGGGGCAATGAGCAGTTCTTC. Translated: CSVAHGGNEQFF.

This clone was seen many times. The chain uses TRBV7-6 and TRBJ1-6; D is undetermined. The CDR3 is 13 amino acids. The germline CDR1 and CDR2 sequences are SGHVS and FNYEAQ. The V end lost 5 bases, the J end lost 8 bases, and 10 bases lay between the germline ends. The CDR3 spells CASSPTEDSPLHF. The CDR3 coding sequence is TGTGCCAGCAGCCCTACCGAGGATTCACCCCTCCACTTT.

The chain uses TRBV6-5 and TRBJ2-5; D might be TRBD2 (6 bases). Germline V gene sequence: CDR1 MNHEY, CDR2 SVGAGI. V lost 1 base, J lost 5 bases, and 14 bases lay in between. The length of the CDR3 is 15 residues. The CDR3 here is CASSYFLTSRETQYF. DNA of the CDR3: TGTGCCAGCAGTTACTTCCTGACTAGTCGGGAGACCCAGTACTTC.

The V and J genes are TRBV27 and TRBJ2-7, with D perhaps TRBD1 or TRBD2 (5 bases each). The CDR3 is made up of 14 amino acids. V was trimmed by 2 bases and J by 2 bases, leaving 10 bases between them. Germline V gives CDR1 MNHEY, CDR2 SMNVEV (reference sequence). The CDR3 protein is CASSLILGAYEQYF. The CDR3, as DNA: TGTGCCAGCAGTTTAATACTGGGGGCCTACGAGCAGTACTTC.

The chain employs TRBV7-8 and TRBJ2-2; the match to TRBD2 covers 12 bases. This CDR3 comprises 17 residues. From germline, CDR1 is SGHVS and CDR2 FQNEAQ. Trimming at V came to 5 bases and at J to 5 bases, leaving 9 bases not matched to a gene. In DNA, the CDR3 is TGTGCCAGCAGCACATGGCTAGCGGGGGGGCGAACCGGGGAGCTGTTTTTT. Translation: CASSTWLAGGRTGELFF.

In its sample, this clone was seen a few times. The V and J genes are TRBV7-3 and TRBJ2-3; D not resolved. V lost 2 bases and J 6 bases, leaving 9 bases between the germline ends. CDR1 is SGHTA, CDR2 FQGTGA, per germline. CDR3 length: 13 amino acids. This chain's CDR3 is CASSLDNSDTQYF. The CDR3, as DNA: TGTGCCAGCAGCTTAGACAATTCGGATACGCAGTATTTT.

The J gene is TRBJ1-1, the V gene TRBV6-6; 7 nucleotides match TRBD1. CDR3 length: 15 residues. Germline V gives CDR1 MNHNY, CDR2 SVGAGI (reference sequence). The ends lost 5 bases at V and 1 base at J; junction bases unmatched: 7. DNA for the CDR3: TGTGCCAGCAGTGACGACAGGGAGAGGAACACTGAAGCTTTCTTT. It specifies CASSDDRERNTEAFF.

The J gene is TRBJ2-1, the V gene TRBV7-8; the match to TRBD2 covers 7 bases. The CDR3 has 13 residues. CDR1 and CDR2 from the germline V gene are SGHVS and FQNEAQ. Trimming removed 2 bases from V and 8 bases from J; junction bases left unmatched: 3. In nucleotides, the CDR3 is TGTGCCAGCAGCTTAATGGGGAGGGATGAGCAGTTCTTC. As protein: CASSLMGRDEQFF.